Each of the 25 T cell receptor beta chains below was sequenced from the same sample in a study of blood T cell repertoires in COVID-19 (dated by TCRdb to the early 2020s). The method was the immunoSEQ multiplex PCR assay. What TCRdb holds here is the immuneACCESS table cut down to in-frame rearrangements. Part of the clones is not present; checked against another copy, under half of the missing clones reflect an unresolved V gene, and the others are unexplained. The sample table records a few hundred thousand clones; roughly 80% of these occur just once. 10% of the sample rests with the top ten. Sequencing was done on a sample of peripheral blood. The receptors here all came from an elderly woman with COVID-19, enrolled during active disease.

This chain uses TRBV10-1 with TRBJ2-1; tentatively, D is TRBD2 (5 bases). V was cut by 4 bases and J by 4 bases, with 5 bases left in between. CDR1 is WNHNN, CDR2 SYGVQD, per germline (reference sequence). This CDR3 is 12 amino acids long. CDR3 loop: CASSGGYNEQFF. The CDR3 region has the DNA TGCGCCAGCAGTGGCGGGTACAATGAGCAGTTCTTC.

V gene TRBV6-1 combines with J gene TRBJ1-5; tentatively, D is TRBD1 (5 bases). CDR1 MNHNS and CDR2 SASEGT come from the germline V gene. The V end was cut by 8 bases, the J end by 5 bases, with 13 bases between. The CDR3 runs to 13 residues. In DNA, the CDR3 is TGTGCCAGCGTCGGCGAAGGGGATCAGCCCCAGCATTTT. Translation gives CASVGEGDQPQHF.

The chain is built from TRBV7-9 and TRBJ1-5; D gene ambiguous. Trimming left V 7 bases short and J 9 bases short, with 13 bases between. The CDR3 runs to 12 residues. Germline CDR1 reads SEHNR; CDR2 reads FQNEAQ (reference sequence). The CDR3 nucleotides are TGTGCCAGCACGTCCGGGGTGGGGCCCCAGCATTTT. Translating it yields CASTSGVGPQHF. The variable domain in full, completed from reference TRBV7-9 and TRBJ1-5, reads DTGVSQNPRHKITKRGQNVTFRCDPISEHNRLYWYRQTLGQGPEFLTYFQNEAQLEKSRLLSDRFSAERPKGSFSTLEIQRTEQGDSAMYLCASTSGVGPQHFGDGTRLSIL.

In DNA form, the CDR3 reads TGTGCCAGCAGTTACGGCGGGTCCTACGAGCAGTACTTC. This encodes CASSYGGSYEQYF. The V and J genes are TRBV6-5 and TRBJ2-7; TRBD2 is a possible D gene (5 bases). With 2 bases removed from V and 1 base from J, the gap between germline ends came to 6 bases. From germline, CDR1 is MNHEY and CDR2 SVGAGI. CDR3 length equals 13 residues.

This clone has more than one count but fewer than ten. CDR3 DNA sequence: TGTGCCAGTAGCGATACAGGGGGCGACGAGCAGTACGTC. Amino acid sequence: CASSDTGGDEQYV. This sequence joins TRBV19 and TRBJ2-7; 9 positions agree with TRBD1. V lost 6 bases, J lost 5 bases, and 5 bases stayed unmatched. The CDR3 length is 13 residues. CDR1 is LNHDA, CDR2 SQIVND, per germline (reference sequence).

CDR3 in amino acids: CAIKGQGNTIYF. The CDR3 DNA follows: TGTGCCATCAAGGGACAGGGGAACACCATATATTTT. V and J are TRBV10-3 and TRBJ1-3; TRBD1 aligns across 10 bases. The germline V gene encodes CDR1 ENHRY and CDR2 SYGVKD. This CDR3 region has 12 residues. Trimming took 7 bases from V and 7 from J; bases not matched to a gene: 1.

This chain connects TRBV28 to TRBJ1-5, with D tentatively TRBD1 (5 bases). V was cut by 2 bases and J by 6 bases, with 11 bases left in between. There are 14 residues in the CDR3. Germline V gives CDR1 MDHEN, CDR2 SYDVKM. The CDR3 DNA is TGTGCCAGCAGTTTACTCCAGGGTTCTCAGCCCCAGCATTTT. It yields the protein CASSLLQGSQPQHF.

The rearrangement joins TRBV19 to TRBJ1-1; 9 nucleotides match TRBD1. From germline, CDR1 is LNHDA and CDR2 SQIVND (reference sequence). There are 19 residues in the CDR3. V shed 5 bases, J shed 0 bases, and the junction held 16 bases outside the gene matches. CDR3 protein: CASSPPFQGQGFMNTEAFF. The CDR3 DNA reads as TGTGCCAGTAGTCCCCCCTTTCAGGGACAGGGCTTCATGAACACTGAAGCTTTCTTT.

This chain uses TRBV6-5 with TRBJ1-5; 7 positions match TRBD1. Germline CDR1 and CDR2: MNHEY and SVGAGI. Trimming cost V 6 bases and J 9 bases; bases outside gene matches: 11. The CDR3 is 14 amino acids. The CDR3 loop reads CASRRDREQRPQHF. The DNA for the CDR3 is TGTGCCAGCAGACGAGACAGGGAGCAACGGCCCCAGCATTTT.

The chain couples TRBV11-3 to TRBJ2-1, with 8 bases lining up with TRBD1. Germline CDR1 and CDR2: SGHNT and YENEEA. The ends lost 5 bases at V and 6 bases at J; junction bases unmatched: 3. The CDR3 is 13 residues long. DNA of the CDR3: TGTGCCAGCAGCCCCGGACAGGGCAATGAGCAGTTCTTC. It codes for CASSPGQGNEQFF.

The genes are TRBV5-1 and TRBJ1-6; the D gene is possibly TRBD1 (6 bases). The CDR3 loop spans 16 amino acids. Trimming pared 0 bases from V and 6 bases from J, leaving 13 bases between. The germline CDR1 and CDR2 sequences are SGHRS and YFSETQ. CDR3 nucleotides: TGCGCCAGCAGCTTGGTGGGGGCCGCTGGTAATTCACCCCTCCACTTT. It yields the protein CASSLVGAAGNSPLHF.

The chain has TRBV6-5 and TRBJ1-6; TRBD1 agrees at 10 bases. Germline V lookup: CDR1 MNHEY, CDR2 SVGAGI. The V gene end was trimmed by 0 bases and the J gene end by 7 bases; junction bases not matched to a gene: 3. This CDR3 spans 16 amino acids. The DNA of the CDR3 is TGTGCCAGCAGTTACTCCCGGACAGGGGGAAATTCACCCCTCCACTTT. Amino acids: CASSYSRTGGNSPLHF.

The chain recombines TRBV7-9 with TRBJ2-7, with 7 nucleotides matching TRBD2. The V gene end was trimmed by 5 bases and the J gene end by 2 bases; junction bases not matched to a gene: 6. CDR1 and CDR2 (germline): SEHNR, FQNEAQ (reference sequence). This CDR3 contains 14 residues. The CDR3 coding sequence is TGTGCCAGCAGCCTCGCGGGGAGGGCCTACGAGCAGTACGTC. Translating gives CASSLAGRAYEQYV.

This chain links TRBV5-5 with TRBJ1-5, with 9 bases that match TRBD1. This CDR3 spans 15 amino acids. From germline, CDR1 is SGHKS and CDR2 YYEKEE (reference sequence). Losses at the gene ends were 2 bases for V and 6 bases for J; bases not matched to a gene: 6. The CDR3 sequence: CASSFGGTGFQPQHF. The CDR3 DNA sequence: TGTGCCAGCAGCTTTGGCGGGACAGGGTTTCAGCCCCAGCATTTT.

This clone was recorded only once. This chain links TRBV6-5 with TRBJ1-1; 7 bases are shared with TRBD1. Trimming at V came to 7 bases and at J to 4 bases, leaving 9 bases not matched to a gene. CDR3 length equals 14 residues. Germline values: CDR1 MNHEY, CDR2 SVGAGI. The DNA for the CDR3 is TGTGCCAGCATCATGGACAGGCCGGGCACTGAAGCTTTCTTT. Translated, it gives CASIMDRPGTEAFF.

The V and J genes are TRBV28 and TRBJ1-5, with D maybe TRBD1 (6 bases). Looked up from germline, CDR1 is MDHEN and CDR2 is SYDVKM. The CDR3 covers 17 residues. V was clipped by 5 bases and J by 3 bases, with 20 bases between them. The CDR3 region is CASSPESLGHHNQPQHF. In nucleotides, the CDR3 is TGTGCCAGCAGTCCCGAAAGTTTGGGACACCACAATCAGCCCCAGCATTTT.

The chain is built from TRBV6-5 and TRBJ1-1; D uncertain. The V end lost 2 bases, the J end lost 1 base, and 5 bases lay between the germline ends. The CDR3 length is 13 residues. Germline V gene data show CDR1 as MNHEY and CDR2 as SVGAGI. The CDR3 bases are TGTGCCAGCAGTTACACGGGGAACACTGAAGCTTTCTTT. Translated, it gives CASSYTGNTEAFF.

V and J are TRBV9 and TRBJ1-3; D gene uncertain. Germline-derived CDR1 and CDR2 are SGDLS and YYNGEE. Trimming shortened V by 3 bases and J by 0 bases, and 13 bases separated the two germline ends. The CDR3 spans 16 residues. CDR3 sequence (DNA): TGTGCCAGCAGCGGTCGGGGTTTAAGCTCTGGAAACACCATATATTTT. It specifies CASSGRGLSSGNTIYF. Filled out from reference TRBV9 and TRBJ1-3, the complete variable domain reads DSGVTQTPKHLITATGQRVTLRCSPRSGDLSVYWYQQSLDQGLQFLIQYYNGEERAKGNILERFSAQQFPDLHSELNLSSLELGDSALYFCASSGRGLSSGNTIYFGEGSWLTVV.

V usage is TRBV19 and J usage is TRBJ2-5, with a possible D match to TRBD1 (5 bases). Looked up from germline, CDR1 is LNHDA and CDR2 is SQIVND (reference sequence). The CDR3 sequence is 13 residues long. Between the trimmed V and J ends, which lost 3 bases and 1 base, there was a span of 6 bases. CDR3 sequence reads: CASSMTVQETQYF. CDR3 bases: TGTGCCAGTAGTATGACAGTCCAAGAGACCCAGTACTTC.

This chain connects TRBV14 to TRBJ2-7; possible D gene TRBD1, 5 bases. There are 14 residues in the CDR3. V lost 1 base and J 2 bases, leaving 9 bases between the germline ends. Germline CDR1 and CDR2: SGHDN and FVKESK. The CDR3 sequence: CASSQVRATYEQYV. The CDR3 DNA reads TGTGCCAGCAGCCAAGTCAGGGCTACCTACGAGCAGTACGTC.

This rearrangement joins TRBV15 to TRBJ1-6; D remains ambiguous. In germline, CDR1 is LNHNV, CDR2 YYDKDF (reference sequence). The CDR3 has 13 amino acids. Trimming shortened V by 4 bases and J by 7 bases, and 8 bases separated the two germline ends. CDR3 nucleotides: TGTGCCACCAGCACCTTTCTAAATTCACCCCTCCACTTT. Translated: CATSTFLNSPLHF.

The V and J genes are TRBV6-1 and TRBJ2-1; 9 bases are shared with TRBD2. This CDR3 is 18 amino acids long. In germline, CDR1 is MNHNS, CDR2 SASEGT. After removal of 1 base from V and 2 bases from J, the junction contained 9 bases not matched to a gene. CDR3 in DNA: TGTGCCAGCAGTGAAGAATGGGGCGGGGGGGCTCCCTACAATGAGCAGTTCTTC. Translated: CASSEEWGGGAPYNEQFF.

The rearrangement links TRBV10-3 to TRBJ1-4; perhaps TRBD1 as D (6 bases). The V end was cut by 3 bases, the J end by 7 bases, with 9 bases between. This CDR3 region has 13 residues. The V gene's germline CDR1 is ENHRY and CDR2 SYGVKD. In DNA form, the CDR3 reads TGTGCCATCAGTGAACAGGGTGGTGAAAAACTGTTTTTT. Protein product: CAISEQGGEKLFF.

This rearrangement joins TRBV7-7 to TRBJ2-3; unclear D gene. The CDR3 sequence is 14 residues long. Trimming took 2 bases from V and 2 from J, leaving 8 bases between them. CDR1 is SSHAT and CDR2 is FNYEAQ in the germline V gene (reference sequence). The CDR3: CASSLLPNTDTQYF. The CDR3 DNA follows: TGTGCCAGCAGCTTACTACCAAACACAGATACGCAGTATTTT. The whole variable domain, filled in from reference TRBV7-7 and TRBJ2-3, reads GAGVSQSPRYKVTKRGQDVTLRCDPISSHATLYWYQQALGQGPEFLTYFNYEAQPDKSGLPSDRFSAERPEGSISTLTIQRTEQRDSAMYRCASSLLPNTDTQYFGPGTRLTVL.

The J gene is TRBJ1-3, the V gene TRBV7-2, with 7 bases that match TRBD1. This CDR3 has 15 amino acids. J lost 0 bases, V lost 5 bases, and 4 bases had no gene match. Germline CDR1 is SGHTA and CDR2 is FQGNSA. The CDR3 nucleotides are TGTGCCAGCAGCACGGGACAGCTCTCTGGAAACACCATATATTTT. Translating it yields CASSTGQLSGNTIYF. The variable domain in full, completed from reference TRBV7-2 and TRBJ1-3, reads GAGVSQSPSNKVTEKGKDVELRCDPISGHTALYWYRQSLGQGLEFLIYFQGNSAPDKSGLPSDRFSAERTGGSVSTLTIQRTQQEDSAVYLCASSTGQLSGNTIYFGEGSWLTVV.